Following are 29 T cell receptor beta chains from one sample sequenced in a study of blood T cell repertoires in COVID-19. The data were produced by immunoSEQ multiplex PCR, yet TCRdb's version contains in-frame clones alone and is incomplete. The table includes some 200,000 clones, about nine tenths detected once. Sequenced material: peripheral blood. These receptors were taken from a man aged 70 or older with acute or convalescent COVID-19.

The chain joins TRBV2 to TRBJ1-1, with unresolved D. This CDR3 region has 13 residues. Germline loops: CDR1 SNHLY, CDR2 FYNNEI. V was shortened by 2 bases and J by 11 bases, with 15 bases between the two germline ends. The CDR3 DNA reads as TGTGCCAGCAGTGAACTTTTAGAAAGGAGCGCTTTCTTT. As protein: CASSELLERSAFF.

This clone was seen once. CDR3 sequence reads: CASSTLALGSPLHF. The DNA for the CDR3 is TGTGCCAGTAGTACCCTAGCCCTTGGTTCACCCCTCCACTTT. The chain uses TRBV19 and TRBJ1-6; unclear D gene. Germline lookup yields CDR1 LNHDA and CDR2 SQIVND (reference sequence). Between the trimmed V and J ends, which lost 4 bases and 9 bases, there was a span of 13 bases. This CDR3 spans 14 amino acids.

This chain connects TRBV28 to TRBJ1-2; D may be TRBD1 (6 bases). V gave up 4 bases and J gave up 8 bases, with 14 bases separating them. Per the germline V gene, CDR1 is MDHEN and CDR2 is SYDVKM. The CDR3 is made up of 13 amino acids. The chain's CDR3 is CASSSGQMWGYTF. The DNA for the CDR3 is TGTGCCAGCAGTTCCGGACAGATGTGGGGCTACACCTTC.

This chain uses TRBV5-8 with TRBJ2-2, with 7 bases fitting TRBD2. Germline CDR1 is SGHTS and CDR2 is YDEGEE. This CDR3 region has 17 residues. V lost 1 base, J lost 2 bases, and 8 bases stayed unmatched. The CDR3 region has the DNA TGTGCCAGCAGCTTGTTTACTGCTAGCGGTAACACCGGGGAGCTGTTTTTT. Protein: CASSLFTASGNTGELFF.

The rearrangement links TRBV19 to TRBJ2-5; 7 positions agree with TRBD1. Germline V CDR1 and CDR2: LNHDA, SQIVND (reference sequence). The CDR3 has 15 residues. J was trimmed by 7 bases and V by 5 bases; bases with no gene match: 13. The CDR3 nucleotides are TGTGCCAGTAGTCCCACCCCACAGGGGCCTCGGACCCAGTACTTC. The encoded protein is CASSPTPQGPRTQYF.

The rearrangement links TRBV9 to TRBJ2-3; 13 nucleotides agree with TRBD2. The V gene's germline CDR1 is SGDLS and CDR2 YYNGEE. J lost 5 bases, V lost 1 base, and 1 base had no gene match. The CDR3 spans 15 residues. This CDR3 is CASSVRLAGGDTQYF. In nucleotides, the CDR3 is TGTGCCAGCAGCGTAAGACTAGCGGGAGGAGATACGCAGTATTTT.

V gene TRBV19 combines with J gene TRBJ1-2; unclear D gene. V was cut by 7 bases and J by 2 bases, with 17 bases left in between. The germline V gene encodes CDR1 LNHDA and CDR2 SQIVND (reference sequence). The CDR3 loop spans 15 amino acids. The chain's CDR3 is CASTIGRLGNYGYTF. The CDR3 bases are TGTGCCAGTACCATCGGGAGGTTGGGCAACTATGGCTACACCTTC. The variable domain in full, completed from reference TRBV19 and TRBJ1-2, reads DGGITQSPKYLFRKEGQNVTLSCEQNLNHDAMYWYRQDPGQGLRLIYYSQIVNDFQKGDIAEGYSVSREKKESFPLTVTSAQKNPTAFYLCASTIGRLGNYGYTFGSGTRLTVV.

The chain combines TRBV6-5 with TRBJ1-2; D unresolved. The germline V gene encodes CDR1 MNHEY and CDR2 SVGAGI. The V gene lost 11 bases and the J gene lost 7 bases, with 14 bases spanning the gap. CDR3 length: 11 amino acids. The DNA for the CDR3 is TGTGCCCTATTCCCAATCCGTGGCTACACCTTC. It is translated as CALFPIRGYTF.

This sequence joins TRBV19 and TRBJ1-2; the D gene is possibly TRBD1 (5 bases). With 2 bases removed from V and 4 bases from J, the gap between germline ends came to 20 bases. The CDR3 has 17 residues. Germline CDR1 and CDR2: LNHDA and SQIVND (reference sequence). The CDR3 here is CASSIYWGADNIYGYTF. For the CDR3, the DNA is TGTGCCAGTAGTATATACTGGGGCGCCGACAACATCTATGGCTACACCTTC.

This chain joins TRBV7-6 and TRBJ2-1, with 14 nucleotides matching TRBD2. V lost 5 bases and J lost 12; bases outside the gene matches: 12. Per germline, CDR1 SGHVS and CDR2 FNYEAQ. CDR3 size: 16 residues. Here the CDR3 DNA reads TGTGCCAGCAGCCCCCCCGGGACTAGCGGGAGAGGGGGGCAGTTCTTC. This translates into CASSPPGTSGRGGQFF.

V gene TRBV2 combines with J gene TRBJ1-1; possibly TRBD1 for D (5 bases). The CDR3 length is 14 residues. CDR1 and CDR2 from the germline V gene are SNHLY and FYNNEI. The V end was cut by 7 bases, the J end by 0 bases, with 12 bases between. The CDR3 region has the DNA TGTGCCAGCAAGTATGGGGGGATGAACACTGAAGCTTTCTTT. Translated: CASKYGGMNTEAFF.

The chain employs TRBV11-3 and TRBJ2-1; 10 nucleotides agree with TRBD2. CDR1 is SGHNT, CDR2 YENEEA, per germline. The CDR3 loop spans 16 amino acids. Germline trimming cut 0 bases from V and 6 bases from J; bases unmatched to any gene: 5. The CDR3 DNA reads TGTGCCAGCAGCTTAGAGGCTAGCGGGAGTGGCAATGAGCAGTTCTTC. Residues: CASSLEASGSGNEQFF. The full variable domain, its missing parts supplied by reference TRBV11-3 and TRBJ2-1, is EAGVVQSPRYKIIEKKQPVAFWCNPISGHNTLYWYLQNLGQGPELLIRYENEEAVDDSQLPKDRFSAERLKGVDSTLKIQPAELGDSAVYLCASSLEASGSGNEQFFGPGTRLTVL.

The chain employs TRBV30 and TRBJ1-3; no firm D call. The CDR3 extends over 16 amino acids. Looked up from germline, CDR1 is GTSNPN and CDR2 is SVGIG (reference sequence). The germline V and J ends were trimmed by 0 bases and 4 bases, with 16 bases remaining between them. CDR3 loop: CAWSVFRSGSGNTIYF. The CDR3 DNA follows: TGTGCCTGGAGTGTATTTCGTTCGGGGTCGGGAAACACCATATATTTT.

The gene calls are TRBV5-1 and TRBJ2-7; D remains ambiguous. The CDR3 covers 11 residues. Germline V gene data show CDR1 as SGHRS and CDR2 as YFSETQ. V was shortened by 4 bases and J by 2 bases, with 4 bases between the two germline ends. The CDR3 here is CASSPPYEQYF. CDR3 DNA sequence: TGCGCCAGCAGCCCTCCCTACGAGCAGTACTTC.

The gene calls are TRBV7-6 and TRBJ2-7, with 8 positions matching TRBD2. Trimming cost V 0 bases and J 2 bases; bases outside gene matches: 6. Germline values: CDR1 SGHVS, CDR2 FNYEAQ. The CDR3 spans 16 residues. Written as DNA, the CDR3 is TGTGCCAGCAGCTTAGCAGTGGGACTAGGGACCTACGAGCAGTACTTC. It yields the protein CASSLAVGLGTYEQYF.

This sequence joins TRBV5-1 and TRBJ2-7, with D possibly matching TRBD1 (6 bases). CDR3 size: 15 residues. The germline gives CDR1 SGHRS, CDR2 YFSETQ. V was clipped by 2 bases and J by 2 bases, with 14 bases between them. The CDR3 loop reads CASSLDRSITYEQYF. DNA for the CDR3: TGCGCCAGCAGCTTAGACAGGTCTATAACCTACGAGCAGTACTTC.

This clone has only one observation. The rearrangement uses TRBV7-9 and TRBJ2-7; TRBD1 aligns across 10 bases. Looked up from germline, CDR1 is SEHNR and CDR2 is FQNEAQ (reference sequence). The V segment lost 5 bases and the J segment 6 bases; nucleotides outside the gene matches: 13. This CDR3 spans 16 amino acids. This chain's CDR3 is CASSPETGGDSREQYF. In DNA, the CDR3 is TGTGCCAGCAGCCCTGAGACAGGGGGCGATTCTCGCGAGCAGTACTTC.

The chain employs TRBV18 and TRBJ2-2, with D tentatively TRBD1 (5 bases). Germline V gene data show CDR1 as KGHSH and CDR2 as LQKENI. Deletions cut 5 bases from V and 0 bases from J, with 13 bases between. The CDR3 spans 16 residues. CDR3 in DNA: TGTGCCAGCTCATTACTACAGGTAGCGAACACCGGGGAGCTGTTTTTT. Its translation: CASSLLQVANTGELFF.

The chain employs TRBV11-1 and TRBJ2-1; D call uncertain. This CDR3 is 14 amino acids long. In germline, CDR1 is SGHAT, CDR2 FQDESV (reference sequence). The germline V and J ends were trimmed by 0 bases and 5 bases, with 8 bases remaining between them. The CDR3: CASSLASTDNEQFF. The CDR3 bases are TGTGCCAGCAGCTTAGCGTCAACAGACAATGAGCAGTTCTTC.

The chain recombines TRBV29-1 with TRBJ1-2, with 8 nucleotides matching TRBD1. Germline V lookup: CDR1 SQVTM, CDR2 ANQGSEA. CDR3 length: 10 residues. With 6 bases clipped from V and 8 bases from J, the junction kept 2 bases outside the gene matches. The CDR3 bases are TGCAGCGTGGACAGGGACGGCTACACCTTC. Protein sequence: CSVDRDGYTF.

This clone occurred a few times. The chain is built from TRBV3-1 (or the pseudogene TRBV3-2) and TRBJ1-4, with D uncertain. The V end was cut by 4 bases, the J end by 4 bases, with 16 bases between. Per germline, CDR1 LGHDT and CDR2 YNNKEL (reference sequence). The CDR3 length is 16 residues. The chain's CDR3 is CASSPLRVIGNEKLFF. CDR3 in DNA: TGTGCCAGCAGCCCCCTCCGGGTGATAGGTAATGAAAAACTGTTTTTT.

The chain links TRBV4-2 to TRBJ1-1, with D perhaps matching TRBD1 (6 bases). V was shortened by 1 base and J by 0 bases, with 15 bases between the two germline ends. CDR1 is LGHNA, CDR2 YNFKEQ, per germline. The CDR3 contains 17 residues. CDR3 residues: CASSQGTGSTMNTEAFF. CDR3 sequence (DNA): TGTGCCAGCAGCCAAGGTACAGGGAGTACCATGAACACTGAAGCTTTCTTT.

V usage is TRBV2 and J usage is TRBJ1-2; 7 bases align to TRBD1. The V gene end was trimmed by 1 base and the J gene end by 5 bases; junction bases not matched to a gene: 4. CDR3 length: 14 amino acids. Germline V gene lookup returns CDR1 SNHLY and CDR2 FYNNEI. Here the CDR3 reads CASSEDAGGYGYTF. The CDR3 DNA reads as TGTGCCAGCAGTGAAGATGCAGGGGGGTATGGCTACACCTTC.

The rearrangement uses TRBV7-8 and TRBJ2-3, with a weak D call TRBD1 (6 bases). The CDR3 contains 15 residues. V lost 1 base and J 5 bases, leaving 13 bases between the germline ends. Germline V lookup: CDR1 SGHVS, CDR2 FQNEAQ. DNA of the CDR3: TGTGCCAGCAGCTTAGGGGACACGAGGGGAGATACGCAGTATTTT. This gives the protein CASSLGDTRGDTQYF.

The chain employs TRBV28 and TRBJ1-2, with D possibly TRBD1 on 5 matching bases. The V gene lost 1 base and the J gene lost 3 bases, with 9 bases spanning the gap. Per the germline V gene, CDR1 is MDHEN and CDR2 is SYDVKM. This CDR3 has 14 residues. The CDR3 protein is CASSLFGGDYGYTF. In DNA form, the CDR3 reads TGTGCCAGCAGTTTATTCGGGGGAGACTATGGCTACACCTTC.

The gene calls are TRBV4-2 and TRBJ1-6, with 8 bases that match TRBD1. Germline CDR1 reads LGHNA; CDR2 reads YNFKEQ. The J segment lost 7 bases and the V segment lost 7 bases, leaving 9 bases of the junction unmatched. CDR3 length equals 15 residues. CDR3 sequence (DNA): TGTGCCAGCAACGGACAGGGCCTCCTGAATTCACCCCTCCACTTT. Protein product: CASNGQGLLNSPLHF.

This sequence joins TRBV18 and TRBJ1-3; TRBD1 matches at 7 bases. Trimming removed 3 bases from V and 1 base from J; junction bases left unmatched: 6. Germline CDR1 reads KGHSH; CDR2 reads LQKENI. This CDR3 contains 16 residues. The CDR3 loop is CASSPYTGVSGNTIYF. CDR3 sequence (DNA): TGTGCCAGCTCACCTTACACAGGGGTTTCTGGAAACACCATATATTTT.

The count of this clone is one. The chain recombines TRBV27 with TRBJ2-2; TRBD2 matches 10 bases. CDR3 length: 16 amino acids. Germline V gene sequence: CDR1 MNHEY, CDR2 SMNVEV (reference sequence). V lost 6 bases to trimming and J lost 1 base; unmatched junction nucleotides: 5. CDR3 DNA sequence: TGTGCCAGCAGAATCAGACTAGCGGGGAACACCGGGGAGCTGTTTTTT. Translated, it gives CASRIRLAGNTGELFF.

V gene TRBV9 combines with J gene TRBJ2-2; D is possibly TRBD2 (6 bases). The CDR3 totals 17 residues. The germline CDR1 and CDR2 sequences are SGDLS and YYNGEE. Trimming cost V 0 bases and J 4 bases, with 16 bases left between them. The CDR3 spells CASSVAIAAKFTGELFF. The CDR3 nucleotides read TGTGCCAGCAGCGTAGCAATAGCGGCAAAATTCACCGGGGAGCTGTTTTTT. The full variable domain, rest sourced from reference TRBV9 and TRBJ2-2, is DSGVTQTPKHLITATGQRVTLRCSPRSGDLSVYWYQQSLDQGLQFLIQYYNGEERAKGNILERFSAQQFPDLHSELNLSSLELGDSALYFCASSVAIAAKFTGELFFGEGSRLTVL.